This paragraph reports one TCR beta chain. The sample comes from a study of blood T cell repertoires in COVID-19. Background on the study: Samples representing acute and convalescent COVID-19 were sourced from the United States, Italy and Spain. T cells, B-cell-depleted T cells, or PBMCs supplied cDNA or gDNA.

The V and J ends lost 5 bases and 0 bases, in that order; junction bases with no gene match: 4. The germline V gene encodes CDR1 SEHNR and CDR2 FQNEAQ (reference sequence). The CDR3 covers 15 residues. Some clones are missing from TCRdb's copy, which holds only in-frame ones; the method was immunoSEQ multiplex PCR. The table records about 200,000 clones, 75% to 90% of them present only once. The sequenced sample was peripheral blood. The V gene is TRBV7-9, the J gene TRBJ2-1; 7 bases fit TRBD2. The sequence was obtained from a man aged 55 to 70 with acute or convalescent COVID-19. In nucleotides, the CDR3 is TGTGCCAGCAGCCCCCGGGAGGCCTCCTACAATGAGCAGTTCTTC. Translation gives CASSPREASYNEQFF.